Described below is a single T cell receptor (beta chain) sequence and its context. This record comes from a study of PD-L1 blockade in urothelial cancer. At the level of the study: Patients took up atezolizumab in the mid-2010s at 1,200 mg intravenously every 3 weeks. Patients with male sex and bladder-origin urothelial cancer accounted for about 85% of the roughly 29 enrolled. The median T cell count in blood samples was more than 110,000.

V dropped 4 bases and J dropped 6 bases, with 8 bases sitting between them. The CDR3 has 12 amino acids. CDR1 and CDR2 (germline): SGHRS, YFSETQ. Time point described: peripheral blood 6 weeks after treatment start. The diagnosis in patients was locally advanced or metastatic urothelial carcinoma. Here immunoSEQ multiplex PCR was the method, and the copy in TCRdb shows in-frame clones only, minus some. The sample lists about 120,000 clones; 86% were seen once. Sequences were derived from PBMCs, sampled around atezolizumab (anti-PD-L1) treatment. The V call is TRBV5-1, the J call TRBJ2-1, with D possibly TRBD1 on 5 matching bases. This receptor was taken from a middle-aged man with urothelial cancer. The CDR3 loop is CASSLQGNEQFF. Here the CDR3 DNA reads TGCGCCAGCAGCCTGCAGGGCAATGAGCAGTTCTTC. Drawing the rest from reference TRBV5-1 and TRBJ2-1, the complete variable domain is KAGVTQTPRYLIKTRGQQVTLSCSPISGHRSVSWYQQTPGQGLQFLFEYFSETQRNKGNFPGRFSGRQFSNSRSEMNVSTLELGDSALYLCASSLQGNEQFFGPGTRLTVL.